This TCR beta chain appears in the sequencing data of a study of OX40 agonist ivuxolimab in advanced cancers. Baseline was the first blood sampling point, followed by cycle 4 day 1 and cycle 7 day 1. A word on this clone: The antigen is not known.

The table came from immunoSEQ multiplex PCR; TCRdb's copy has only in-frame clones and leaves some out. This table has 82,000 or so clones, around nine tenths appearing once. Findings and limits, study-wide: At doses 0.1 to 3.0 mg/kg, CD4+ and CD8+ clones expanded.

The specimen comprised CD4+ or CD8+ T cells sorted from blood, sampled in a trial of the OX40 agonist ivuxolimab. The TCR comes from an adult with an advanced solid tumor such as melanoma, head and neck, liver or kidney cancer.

The CDR3 DNA sequence: TGTGCCAGCAGCCCCCGGACGCAGGCTAACTATGGCTACACCTTC. This sequence encodes CASSPRTQANYGYTF. The V gene is TRBV7-8, the J gene TRBJ1-2; D not certain. V dropped 5 bases and J dropped 0 bases, with 13 bases sitting between them. The CDR3 is 15 amino acids. From germline, CDR1 is SGHVS and CDR2 FQNEAQ.